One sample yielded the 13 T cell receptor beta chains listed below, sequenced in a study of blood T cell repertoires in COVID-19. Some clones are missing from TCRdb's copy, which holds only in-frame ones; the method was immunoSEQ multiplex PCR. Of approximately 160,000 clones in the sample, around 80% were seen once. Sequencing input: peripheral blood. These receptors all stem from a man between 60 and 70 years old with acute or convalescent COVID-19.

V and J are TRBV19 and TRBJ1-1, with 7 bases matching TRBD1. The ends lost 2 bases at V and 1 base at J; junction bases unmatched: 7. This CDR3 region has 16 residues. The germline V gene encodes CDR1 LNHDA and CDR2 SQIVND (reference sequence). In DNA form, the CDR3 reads TGTGCCAGTAGTATACCTCCCGACAGGGCGAACACTGAAGCTTTCTTT. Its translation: CASSIPPDRANTEAFF.

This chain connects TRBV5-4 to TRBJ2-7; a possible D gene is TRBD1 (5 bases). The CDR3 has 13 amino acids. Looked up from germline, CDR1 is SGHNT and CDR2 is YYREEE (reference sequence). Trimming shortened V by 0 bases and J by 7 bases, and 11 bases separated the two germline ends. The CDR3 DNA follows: TGTGCCAGCAGCTTGGACCAGGGTGGGGAGCAGTACTTC. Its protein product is CASSLDQGGEQYF.

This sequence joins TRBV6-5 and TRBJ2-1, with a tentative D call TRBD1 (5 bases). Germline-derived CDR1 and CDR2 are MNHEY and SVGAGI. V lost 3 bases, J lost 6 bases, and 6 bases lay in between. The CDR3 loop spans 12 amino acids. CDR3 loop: CASSYRGNEQFF. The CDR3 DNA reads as TGTGCCAGCAGTTATAGGGGCAATGAGCAGTTCTTC.

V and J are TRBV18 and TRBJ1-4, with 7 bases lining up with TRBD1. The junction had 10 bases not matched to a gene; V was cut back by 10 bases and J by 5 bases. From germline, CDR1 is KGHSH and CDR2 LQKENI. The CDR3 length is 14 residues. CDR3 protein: CATVSGQSNEKLFF. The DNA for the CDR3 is TGTGCCACCGTTTCGGGACAGTCAAATGAAAAACTGTTTTTT.

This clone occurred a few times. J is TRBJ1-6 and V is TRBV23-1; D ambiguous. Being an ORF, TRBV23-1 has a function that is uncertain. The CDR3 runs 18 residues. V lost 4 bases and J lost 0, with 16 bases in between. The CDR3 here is CASSRSRSGSSYNSPLHF. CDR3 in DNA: TGCGCCAGCAGTCGGTCGAGGAGCGGTAGCTCCTATAATTCACCCCTCCACTTT.

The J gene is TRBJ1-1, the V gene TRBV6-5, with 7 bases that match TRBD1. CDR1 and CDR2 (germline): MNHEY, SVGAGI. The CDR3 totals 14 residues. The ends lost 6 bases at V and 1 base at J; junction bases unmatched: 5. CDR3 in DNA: TGTGCCAGCAGCAAGACAGGGAGGAACACTGAAGCTTTCTTT. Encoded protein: CASSKTGRNTEAFF.

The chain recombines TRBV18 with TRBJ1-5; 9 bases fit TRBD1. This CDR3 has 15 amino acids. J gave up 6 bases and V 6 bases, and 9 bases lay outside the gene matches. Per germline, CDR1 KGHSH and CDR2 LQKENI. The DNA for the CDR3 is TGTGCCAGCTCCCTCGGGACAGGGTTTACTCAGCCCCAGCATTTT. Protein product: CASSLGTGFTQPQHF.

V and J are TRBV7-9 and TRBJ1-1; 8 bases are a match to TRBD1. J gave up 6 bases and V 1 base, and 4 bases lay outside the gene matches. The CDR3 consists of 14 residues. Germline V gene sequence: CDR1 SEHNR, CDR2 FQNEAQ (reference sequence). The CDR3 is CASSLGTGLPEAFF. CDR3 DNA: TGTGCCAGCAGCTTAGGGACAGGGCTCCCTGAAGCTTTCTTT.

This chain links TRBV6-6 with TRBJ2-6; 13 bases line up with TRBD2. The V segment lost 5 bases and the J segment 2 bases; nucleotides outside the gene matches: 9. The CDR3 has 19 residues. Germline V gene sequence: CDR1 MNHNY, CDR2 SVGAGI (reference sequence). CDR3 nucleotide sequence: TGTGCCAGCAGTCCTAGGGGACTAGCGGGGAAGGCTGGGGCCAACGTCCTGACTTTC. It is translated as CASSPRGLAGKAGANVLTF.

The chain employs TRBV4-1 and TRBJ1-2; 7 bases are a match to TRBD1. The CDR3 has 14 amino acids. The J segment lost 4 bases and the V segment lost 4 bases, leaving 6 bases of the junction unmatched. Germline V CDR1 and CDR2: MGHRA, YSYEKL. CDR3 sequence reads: CASSPRQGSYGYTF. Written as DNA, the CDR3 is TGCGCCAGCAGCCCCAGACAGGGAAGCTATGGCTACACCTTC.

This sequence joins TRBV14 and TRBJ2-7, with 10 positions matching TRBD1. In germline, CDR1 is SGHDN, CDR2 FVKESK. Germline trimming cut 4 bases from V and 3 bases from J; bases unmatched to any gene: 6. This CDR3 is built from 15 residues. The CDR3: CASSPWTGGGYEQYF. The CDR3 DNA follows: TGTGCCAGCAGCCCTTGGACAGGGGGTGGCTACGAGCAGTACTTC.

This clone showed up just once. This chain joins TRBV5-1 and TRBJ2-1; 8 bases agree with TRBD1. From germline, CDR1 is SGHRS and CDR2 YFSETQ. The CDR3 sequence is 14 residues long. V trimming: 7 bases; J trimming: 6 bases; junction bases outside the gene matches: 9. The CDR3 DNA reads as TGCGCCAGCGAAATGAAACAGGGGGGCAATGAGCAGTTCTTC. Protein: CASEMKQGGNEQFF.

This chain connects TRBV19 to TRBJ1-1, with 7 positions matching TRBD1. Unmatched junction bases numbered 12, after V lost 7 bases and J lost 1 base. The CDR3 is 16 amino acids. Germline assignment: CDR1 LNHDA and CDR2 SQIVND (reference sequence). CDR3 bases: TGTGCCAGTATATATCAGGGGGGCTTCGAGAACACTGAAGCTTTCTTT. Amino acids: CASIYQGGFENTEAFF.